The rows below give T cell receptor beta chains drawn from one sample of a study of blood T cell repertoires in COVID-19. Here immunoSEQ multiplex PCR was the method, and the copy in TCRdb shows in-frame clones only, minus some. The sample has roughly 220,000 clones; roughly 81% are singletons. Sample: peripheral blood. All receptors derive from a woman of 80 years or more with COVID-19, enrolled during active disease. Each CDR3 is given with its conserved first and last residue. The D gene is left open where the match is weak. The size of a clone is reported for some rows only, either as once, few or many, or as a class for expanded clones.

>TRBV19|14|-|TRBJ1-5|-
TGTGCCAGTAGTATTGAGAGGGCGAATCAGCCCCAGCATTTT
CASSIERANQPQHF
>TRBV18|15|-|TRBJ1-1|TRBD1
TGTGCCAGCTCACCGTGGACAGGGACGAGGACTGAAGCTTTCTTT
CASSPWTGTRTEAFF
>TRBV28|15|-|TRBJ1-1|-
TGTGCCAGCAGTTCGCCTAGGGGCATGAACACTGAAGCTTTCTTT
CASSSPRGMNTEAFF
>TRBV14|17|few|TRBJ1-1|TRBD1
TGTGCCAGCAGCCAAGGGTGGACAGGGCGGACGGACACTGAAGCTTTCTTT
CASSQGWTGRTDTEAFF
>TRBV19|15|-|TRBJ2-2|TRBD2
TGTGCCAGTAGCTTCATGACTAGCGGGGAGGGGGAGCTGTTTTTT
CASSFMTSGEGELFF
>TRBV5-1|15|-|TRBJ2-7|TRBD2
TGCGCCAGCAGCGTACTAGCGGGAGAGGCCTACGAGCAGTACTTC
CASSVLAGEAYEQYF
>TRBV4-1|14|-|TRBJ2-7|-
TGCGCCAGCAGCCAAGTAGGAGGACGAAGGGAGCAGTACTTC
CASSQVGGRREQYF
>TRBV19|14|-|TRBJ2-5|TRBD1
TGTGCCAGTAGTGAGACAGGGACACAAGAGACCCAGTACTTC
CASSETGTQETQYF
>TRBV2|11|-|TRBJ1-2|-
TGTGCCAGCAGCCCGGTCTATGGCTACACCTTC
CASSPVYGYTF
>TRBV7-3|21|-|TRBJ2-1|TRBD2
TGTGCCAGCAGCTCGAAGGGGGGTAGCGGGAGTGACTTAAGCTCCTACAATGAGCAGTTCTTC
CASSSKGGSGSDLSSYNEQFF
>TRBV27|12|-|TRBJ2-2|-
TGTGCCAGCAGTCCCAGGGCCGGGGAGCTGTTTTTT
CASSPRAGELFF
>TRBV7-9|15|-|TRBJ1-5|TRBD1
TGTGCCAGCAGCTTAGGGACAGGGGGATTCCCAGCCCAGCATTTT
CASSLGTGGFPAQHF
>TRBV9|13|few|TRBJ1-1|-
TGTGCCAGCAGCGCGACAGCCAACACTGAAGCTTTCTTT
CASSATANTEAFF
>TRBV5-1|15|-|TRBJ1-2|TRBD1
TGCGCCAGCTCTGAAGGACAGGGGGCTTTTCAGGGCTACACCTTC
CASSEGQGAFQGYTF
>TRBV27|16|many|TRBJ1-6|TRBD1
TGTGCCAGCAGTATCCTCCCCGGGACAGGGTACTCACCCCTCCACTTT
CASSILPGTGYSPLHF
>TRBV9|13|-|TRBJ1-5|-
TGTGCCAGCAGCGTTACTCCGGGTCAGCCCCAGCATTTT
CASSVTPGQPQHF
>TRBV9|14|-|TRBJ1-5|-
TGTGCCAGCAGCGCCTCACATAGCAATCAGCCCCAGCATTTT
CASSASHSNQPQHF
>TRBV6-2/TRBV6-3|16|-|TRBJ2-4|TRBD1
TGTGCCAGCAGTTACTCCAGTAGGGACAGGGTTGACATTCAGTACTTC
CASSYSSRDRVDIQYF
>TRBV28|14|-|TRBJ2-5|TRBD1
TGTGCCAGCAGAACAGGGGTACGCCAAGAGACCCAGTACTTC
CASRTGVRQETQYF
>TRBV5-1|14|-|TRBJ2-2|-
TGCGCCAGCAGCTCGTACAGGGATTCCGGGGAGCTGTTTTTT
CASSSYRDSGELFF
>TRBV18|14|once|TRBJ2-2|TRBD1
TGTGCCAGCTGGGGACAGGGGAACACCGGGGAGCTGTTTTTT
CASWGQGNTGELFF
>TRBV11-2|15|-|TRBJ2-3|-
TGTGCCAGCAGAAACGGAGCAGGGACATCAGATACGCAGTATTTT
CASRNGAGTSDTQYF
>TRBV5-6|14|-|TRBJ2-7|TRBD1
TGTGCCAGCAGCGTCCGGGACAGGGCGAATGAGCAGTACTTC
CASSVRDRANEQYF
>TRBV4-3|16|-|TRBJ2-7|TRBD2
TGCGCCAGCAGCCCCACAGCGGGAGTTAGGTCCTACGAGCAGTACTTC
CASSPTAGVRSYEQYF
>TRBV6-5|11|-|TRBJ2-1|TRBD1
TGTGCCAGCAGTCCGGGACAGGGTCGGTTCTTC
CASSPGQGRFF
>TRBV5-4|14|-|TRBJ1-1|-
TGTGCCAGCAGCATGAAGACCCAGGCAGGTGAAGCTTTCTTT
CASSMKTQAGEAFF
>TRBV25-1|14|-|TRBJ2-7|TRBD1
TGTGCCAGCAGTTCGGGACAGGGGGGTTACGAGCAGTACTTC
CASSSGQGGYEQYF
>TRBV7-3|14|-|TRBJ2-5|TRBD1
TGTGCCAGCAGCCCGACAGGGGTACAAGAGACCCAGTACTTC
CASSPTGVQETQYF
>TRBV30|12|-|TRBJ2-3|TRBD1
TGTGCCTGGAGCGCCGGGACAGGGATGTTGGATTTT
CAWSAGTGMLDF
>TRBV11-3|15|-|TRBJ2-1|-
TGTGCCAGCAGCAGGACCGGGACTTCCTACAATGAGCAGTTCTTC
CASSRTGTSYNEQFF
>TRBV29-1|12|-|TRBJ1-5|TRBD1
TGCAGCGCACAGGGGATGGGTCAGCCCCAGCATTTT
CSAQGMGQPQHF
>TRBV5-1|15|-|TRBJ2-2|TRBD1
TGCGCCAGCATTGTGGACAGGGCGGACACCGGGGAGCTGTTTTTT
CASIVDRADTGELFF
>TRBV28|16|-|TRBJ1-3|TRBD1
TGTGCCAGCAGTTCACGGACAGGAGGCGGTGGAAACACCATATATTTT
CASSSRTGGGGNTIYF
>TRBV10-3|14|few|TRBJ2-1|-
TGTGCCATCAGTGAGTCGGTACAGGGAGATGAGCAGTTCTTC
CAISESVQGDEQFF
>TRBV11-2|11|few|TRBJ2-7|-
TGTGCCAGCAGCTTTTATTACGAGCAGTACTTC
CASSFYYEQYF
>TRBV7-3|18|-|TRBJ2-3|TRBD2
TGTGCCAGCAGCTTGAAAGGAGTTAGCGGGTCGGACGGATATGCGCAGTATTTT
CASSLKGVSGSDGYAQYF
>TRBV7-9|15|-|TRBJ1-1|-
TGTGCCAGCAGCTTATCAAAGGACATACACACTGAAGCTTTCTTT
CASSLSKDIHTEAFF
>TRBV30|16|once|TRBJ2-2|TRBD1
TGTGCCTGGAGGTCCCCGGGACAGGGGAGAACCGGGGAGCTGTTTTTT
CAWRSPGQGRTGELFF
>TRBV14|17|-|TRBJ2-7|TRBD1
TGTGCCAGCAGCCAAGATGTAAAGACAGGGATAATCTACGAGCAGTACTTC
CASSQDVKTGIIYEQYF
>TRBV28|16|-|TRBJ1-5|TRBD1
TGTGCCAGCAGTTTCACAGGGGGCTCTAGCAATCAGCCCCAGCATTTT
CASSFTGGSSNQPQHF
>TRBV7-2|15|-|TRBJ2-2|TRBD1
TGTGCCAGCAGCCAGAGACAGGGGGCCACCGGGGAGCTGTTTTTT
CASSQRQGATGELFF
>TRBV4-3|15|-|TRBJ2-1|TRBD2
TGCGCCAGCAGCCATAGACTAGCGGGCTACAATGAGCAGTTCTTC
CASSHRLAGYNEQFF
>TRBV24-1|13|-|TRBJ1-6|-
TGTGCCACCCTCCTTATCGTACCGGTCCCCCTCCACTTT
CATLLIVPVPLHF
>TRBV11-2|12|-|TRBJ2-7|-
TGTGCCAGCACCCCCGGAGGACCGGAGCAGTACTTC
CASTPGGPEQYF
>TRBV14|14|-|TRBJ2-1|TRBD2
TGTGCCAGCAGTCCTTCCCCTCAGCGGGGGGAGCAGTTCTTC
CASSPSPQRGEQFF